The T cell receptor (beta chain) described here comes from a study of read filtering for tumor transcriptome and immune sequencing. Study-wide context: Among patients, around 18 were male and some 15 female, aged about 40 to 90 (mean about 69). Study-wide results and caveats: Approximately 82% of IR-seq clonotypes had one read, totaling roughly 3.5% of reads; RNA-seq: about 70% and 40%. Sorted CD138-negative bone marrow cells were not purified T cells.

Molecular barcoded adaptors covering alpha/delta and beta/gamma chains were used on approximately 400 ng RNA. TCRdb re-called the reads through MiXCR, storing one row per CDR3 protein. The data hold 50,000 or so distinct CDR3 sequences, with roughly an eighth observed a single time. Sampling of bone marrow took place during active disease in every patient. This clonotype has at least ten counts. The antigen is undetermined. The sample comprised a population of CD138-negative cells sorted from bone marrow. The receptor was derived from a donor aged 40 or over with multiple myeloma.

The CDR3 DNA follows: TGTGCCAGCAGCTTATCCCTTTACAGACGGGAAAATCAGCCCCAGCATTTT. It yields the protein CASSLSLYRRENQPQHF. This chain connects TRBV7-8 to TRBJ1-5; D gene unclear. Trimming cost V 2 bases and J 4 bases, with 18 bases left between them. Germline lookup yields CDR1 SGHVS and CDR2 FQNEAQ. The CDR3 has 17 residues.